The rows below give T cell receptor beta chains drawn from one sample of a study of PD-1 blockade in classical Hodgkin lymphoma. Profiling relied on immunoSEQ multiplex PCR, and the TCRdb table lists in-frame clones only, not all of them. Of over 15,000 clones listed, about 76% are singletons. The specimen was peripheral blood mononuclear cells (PBMCs), collected before the second cycle of nivolumab. These receptors were taken from a human donor with classical Hodgkin lymphoma. Each CDR3 is given with its conserved first and last residue. The D gene is left open where the match is weak.

V gene | CDR3 length | D gene | CDR3 protein
TRBV7-3 | 13 | TRBD1 | CASSTTGGRAQYF
TRBV19 | 14 | - | CASSNVGGTVSQHF
TRBV28 | 15 | - | CASSLSPQGNTEAFF
TRBV28 | 16 | - | CASSLLAVTSTDTQYF
TRBV4-3 | 15 | - | CASSQAVRLGQPQHF
TRBV29-1 | 15 | - | CSVEGDSLPHNEQFF
TRBV5-6 | 15 | - | CASIGAGERGEGYTF
TRBV25-1 | 15 | - | CASSDDGPGKNIQYF
TRBV7-2 | 14 | - | CASSSVAGNQPQHF
TRBV7-6 | 14 | TRBD1 | CASSLPTGADTQYF
TRBV7-7 | 18 | - | CASSFHPGPYVTDTEAFF
TRBV29-1 | 15 | TRBD2 | CSVLSPEREAYEQYF
TRBV19 | 18 | - | CASSPLGEAPAGANVLTF
TRBV29-1 | 14 | TRBD1 | CSVDRTGGGYGYTF
TRBV19 | 13 | - | CASSTGTSYEQYF
TRBV10-3 | 18 | TRBD2 | CAISVLAGLAGGPYEQYF
TRBV7-2 | 11 | - | CASSSVGEQYF
TRBV6-6 | 15 | - | CASSLGAGNTGELFF
TRBV29-1 | 16 | TRBD1 | CSVEAGTGSPNYGYTF
TRBV28 | 14 | - | CATVTASFYQPQHF
TRBV6-1 | 14 | - | CASSDAGAGNTIYF
TRBV4-2 | 17 | - | CASSQVGGRRDTDTQYF
TRBV6-6 | 16 | TRBD1 | CASSKPGQGARQPQHF
TRBV2 | 12 | - | CASIYGSYEQYF
TRBV19 | 18 | - | CASSIGGRRGADLQPQHF
TRBV10-3 | 14 | - | CAISSGGQSQPQHF
TRBV6-6 | 12 | - | CASSYLESEQFF
TRBV18 | 14 | - | CASSPGQTGNTIYF
TRBV11-2 | 15 | - | CASSLGGPGAYEQYF
TRBV15 | 13 | - | CATSRSGAWGYTF
TRBV9 | 15 | - | CASSVGAADRETQYF
TRBV27 | 14 | - | CASSLTTGWDTQYF
TRBV19 | 14 | - | CATSPTGNQETQYF
TRBV19 | 14 | - | CASSRQDTNYGYTF
TRBV5-1 | 15 | - | CASSTGHLGMGEAFF
TRBV11-2 | 14 | - | CASSFGPPKGGLHF
TRBV27 | 16 | TRBD1 | CASSPTGTGANYGYTF
TRBV11-2 | 15 | - | CASSLDPGFRYEQYF
TRBV28 | 14 | TRBD1 | CASSFRQGINEQYF
TRBV9 | 13 | - | CASSVVSGGEQYF
TRBV6-5 | 14 | TRBD1 | CASRRTGRNQPQHF
TRBV10-3 | 16 | TRBD1 | CAIRVDRADRNQPQHF
TRBV7-3 | 16 | - | CASSLGMRGNVNEQFF
TRBV18 | 14 | TRBD1 | CASSSGQLNYGYTF
TRBV4-3 | 12 | - | CASSSGRGDAFF
TRBV28 | 12 | - | CASSPGHYEQYF
TRBV11-2 | 14 | TRBD2 | CASSSLAGGLEQYF
TRBV18 | 17 | TRBD1 | CASSPYGTGGLRNEQYF
TRBV6-1 | 22 | - | CASSEGYPTYTPQPGTYNEQFF
TRBV6-6 | 15 | - | CASSYSASMNTEAFF
TRBV18 | 15 | - | CASSPMQGGDQPQHF
TRBV19 | 14 | - | CASSMGATNEKLFF
TRBV5-8 | 15 | TRBD1 | CASSLSTGAGEKLFF
TRBV5-1 | 16 | TRBD2 | CASSSGPGLDLETQYF
TRBV5-4 | 12 | - | CASSLLGQGQYF
TRBV19 | 14 | - | CASSDGRLGNTIYF
TRBV2 | 12 | - | CASSVTANEQYF